This T cell receptor (beta chain) originates from a study of T cell repertoires in cytomegalovirus infection. Study details: An indication of both CMV infection and matching HLA type came from public TCR beta signatures.

Study-level points and caveats: HLA-C-restricted, CMV-specific TCR beta clonotypes were dominant ex vivo.

MiXCR, applied by TCRdb to the reads, yields one record per CDR3 protein. The sample contains approximately 130,000 distinct CDR3 sequences, under 30% of which appear only once. The CDR3 is 16 residues long. Trimming cost V 6 bases and J 3 bases; bases outside gene matches: 12. From germline, CDR1 is SGHVS and CDR2 FNYEAQ. Concerning this clonotype: Antigen specificity is unknown.

The V call is TRBV7-6, the J call TRBJ2-3; 7 bases line up with TRBD2. Material for sequencing was PBMCs, sequenced either directly or after in vitro stimulation (not recorded which). This sequence originates from a human donor in good health (CMV status not recorded). Some clones in this sample may be carry-over from other donors' samples. The CDR3 loop reads CASSLSSGGETDTQYF. The CDR3 coding sequence is TGTGCCAGCAGTTTGTCTAGCGGAGGAGAGACAGATACGCAGTATTTT.